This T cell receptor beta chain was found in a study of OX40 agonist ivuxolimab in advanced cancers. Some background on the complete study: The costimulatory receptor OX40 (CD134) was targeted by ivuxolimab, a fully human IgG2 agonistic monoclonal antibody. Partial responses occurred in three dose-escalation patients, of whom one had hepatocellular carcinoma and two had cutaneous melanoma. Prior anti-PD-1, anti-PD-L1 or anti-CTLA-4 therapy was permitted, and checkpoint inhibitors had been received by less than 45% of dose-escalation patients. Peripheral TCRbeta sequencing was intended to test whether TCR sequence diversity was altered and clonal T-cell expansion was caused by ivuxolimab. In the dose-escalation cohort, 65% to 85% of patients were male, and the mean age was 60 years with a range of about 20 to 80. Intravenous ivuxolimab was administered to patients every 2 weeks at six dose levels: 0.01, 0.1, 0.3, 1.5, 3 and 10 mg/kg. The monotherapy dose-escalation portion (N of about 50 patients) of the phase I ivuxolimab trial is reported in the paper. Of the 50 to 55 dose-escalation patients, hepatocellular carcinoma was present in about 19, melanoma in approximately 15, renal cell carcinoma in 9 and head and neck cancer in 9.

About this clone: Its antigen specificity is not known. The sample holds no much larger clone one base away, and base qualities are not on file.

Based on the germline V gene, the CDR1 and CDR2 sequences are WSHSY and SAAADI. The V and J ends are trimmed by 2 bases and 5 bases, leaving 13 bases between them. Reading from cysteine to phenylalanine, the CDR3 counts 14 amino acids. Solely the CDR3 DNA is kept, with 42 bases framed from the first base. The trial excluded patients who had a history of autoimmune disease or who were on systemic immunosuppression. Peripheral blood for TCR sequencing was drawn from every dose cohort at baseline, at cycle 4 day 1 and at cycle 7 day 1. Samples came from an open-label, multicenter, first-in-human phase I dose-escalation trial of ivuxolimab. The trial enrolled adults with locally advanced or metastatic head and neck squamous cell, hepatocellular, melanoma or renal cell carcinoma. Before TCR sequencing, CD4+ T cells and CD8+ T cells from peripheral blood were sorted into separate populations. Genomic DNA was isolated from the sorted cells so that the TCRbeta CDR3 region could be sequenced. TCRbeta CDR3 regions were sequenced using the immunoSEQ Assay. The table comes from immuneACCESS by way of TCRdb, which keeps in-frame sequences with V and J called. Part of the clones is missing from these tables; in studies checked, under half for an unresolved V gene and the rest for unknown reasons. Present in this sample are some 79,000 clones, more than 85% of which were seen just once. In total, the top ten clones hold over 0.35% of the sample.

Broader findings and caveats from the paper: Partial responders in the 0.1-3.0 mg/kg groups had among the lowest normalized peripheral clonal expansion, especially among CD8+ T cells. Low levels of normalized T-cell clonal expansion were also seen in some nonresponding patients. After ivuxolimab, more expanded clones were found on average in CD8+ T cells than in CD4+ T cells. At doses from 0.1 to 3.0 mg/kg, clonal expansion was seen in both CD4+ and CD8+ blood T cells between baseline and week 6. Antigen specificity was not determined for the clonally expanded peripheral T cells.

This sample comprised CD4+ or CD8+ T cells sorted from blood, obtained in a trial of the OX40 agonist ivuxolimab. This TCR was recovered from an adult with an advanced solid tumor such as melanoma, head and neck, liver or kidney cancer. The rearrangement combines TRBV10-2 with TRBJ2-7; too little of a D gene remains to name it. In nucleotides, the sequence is TGCGCCAGCAGTGAGCATATGACGGACCACGAGCAGTACTTC. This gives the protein CASSEHMTDHEQYF.